These 23 T cell receptor beta chains were all obtained from the same sample, sequenced in a study of shared clonotypes between healthy human individuals. Libraries were prepared by immunoSEQ multiplex PCR; TCRdb keeps only in-frame clonotypes and omits some of them. The sample shows fewer than 130,000 clones, 65% to 75% of them seen only once. Sequenced: memory CD8+ T cells sorted from blood. Described subset: CD45RO+ cells pooled with CCR7-negative TemRA cells. Every receptor here comes from a woman under 40 in good health.

This clone was recorded only once. This chain connects TRBV5-5 to TRBJ2-7; no reliable D call. There are 13 residues in the CDR3. Deletions cut 0 bases from V and 0 bases from J, with 4 bases between. Germline V gives CDR1 SGHKS, CDR2 YYEKEE (reference sequence). CDR3 residues: CASSLVSSYEQYF. DNA for the CDR3: TGTGCCAGCAGCTTGGTGAGCTCCTACGAGCAGTACTTC.

This clone was recorded many times. The genes are TRBV7-9 and TRBJ1-1, with D uncertain. The V and J ends lost 1 base and 5 bases respectively, with 5 bases between them. Germline V CDR1 and CDR2: SEHNR, FQNEAQ (reference sequence). The CDR3 is made up of 12 amino acids. The CDR3 DNA follows: TGTGCCAGCAGCTTAGACACTACTGAAGCTTTCTTT. Translated, it gives CASSLDTTEAFF. The full variable domain, its missing parts supplied by reference TRBV7-9 and TRBJ1-1, is DTGVSQNPRHKITKRGQNVTFRCDPISEHNRLYWYRQTLGQGPEFLTYFQNEAQLEKSRLLSDRFSAERPKGSFSTLEIQRTEQGDSAMYLCASSLDTTEAFFGQGTRLTVV.

This clone appeared once. CDR3 region: CASSQGVDPEAFF. CDR3 nucleotide sequence: TGTGCCAGCAGCCAAGGGGTAGACCCTGAAGCTTTCTTT. This rearrangement joins TRBV4-2 to TRBJ1-1; D gene unclear. The CDR3 totals 13 residues. The V gene's germline CDR1 is LGHNA and CDR2 YNFKEQ. Trimming took 1 base from V and 6 from J, leaving 9 bases between them.

The V call is TRBV20-1, the J call TRBJ1-1, with D unresolved. CDR3 length equals 11 residues. V dropped 6 bases and J dropped 6 bases, with 11 bases sitting between them. Germline lookup yields CDR1 DFQATT and CDR2 SNEGSKA (reference sequence). This CDR3 reads CSALRVAEAFF. The DNA of the CDR3 is TGCAGTGCCCTGAGGGTCGCTGAAGCTTTCTTT.

The genes are TRBV4-1 and TRBJ2-7; 9 nucleotides align to TRBD2. Germline lookup yields CDR1 MGHRA and CDR2 YSYEKL. Losses at the gene ends were 4 bases for V and 1 base for J; bases not matched to a gene: 2. CDR3 length equals 14 residues. CDR3 DNA sequence: TGCGCCAGCAGCCTAGCGGGAGTTTCCTACGAGCAGTACTTC. It translates to CASSLAGVSYEQYF.

This clone was found a few times. The chain's CDR3 is CASTKDRGYGYTF. As DNA, the CDR3 is TGCGCCAGCACCAAGGACAGGGGCTATGGCTACACCTTC. The chain couples TRBV5-1 to TRBJ1-2; TRBD1 matches at 9 bases. Looked up from germline, CDR1 is SGHRS and CDR2 is YFSETQ. CDR3 length: 13 residues. The V gene end was trimmed by 6 bases and the J gene end by 4 bases; junction bases not matched to a gene: 4.

This chain joins TRBV18 and TRBJ2-7; a possible D gene is TRBD2 (6 bases). Germline-derived CDR1 and CDR2 are KGHSH and LQKENI. The CDR3 sequence is 14 residues long. V lost 2 bases and J lost 3, with 11 bases in between. This CDR3 reads CASSPETSYYEQYF. CDR3 DNA: TGTGCCAGCTCACCAGAGACTAGTTACTACGAGCAGTACTTC.

With regard to this clone: One junction end does not reproduce the germline sequence, and a read error may be involved. The J gene is TRBJ2-5, the V gene TRBV4-1, with D uncertain. There are 14 residues in the CDR3. Per the germline V gene, CDR1 is MGHRA and CDR2 is YSYEKL. CDR3 DNA sequence: TGCGCCAGCAGCCAAGTGCGCTCCCAAGGGACCCAGTACTTC. Amino acids: CASSQVRSQGTQYF.

This clone was observed a few times. CDR3 sequence (DNA): TGTGCCAGCAGCTGGGACGGGTTCAATCAGCCCCAGCATTTT. Translating it yields CASSWDGFNQPQHF. The rearrangement joins TRBV7-9 to TRBJ1-5; weak D call: TRBD1 (5 bases). This CDR3 has 14 residues. Between the trimmed V and J ends, which lost 4 bases and 3 bases, there was a span of 10 bases. Germline CDR1 is SEHNR and CDR2 is FQNEAQ (reference sequence).

V and J are TRBV30 and TRBJ1-1; D gene unclear. V was trimmed by 3 bases and J by 1 base, leaving 24 bases between them. CDR3 length equals 18 residues. In germline, CDR1 is GTSNPN, CDR2 SVGIG (reference sequence). CDR3 DNA: TGTGCCTGGAGGGGTTTAAGGACGACTACATTTTCGAACACTGAAGCTTTCTTT. Protein product: CAWRGLRTTTFSNTEAFF.

About this clone itself: Compared with germline, one end of the junction differs, possibly owing to a read error. The rearrangement uses TRBV20-1 and TRBJ1-1; the D gene is possibly TRBD1 (5 bases). The CDR3 has 9 amino acids. Germline V CDR1 and CDR2: DFQATT, SNEGSKA (reference sequence). The CDR3 DNA reads as TGCAGTGCTAGTCGACGGGGGTGCTTT. The encoded protein is CSASRRGCF.

The chain links TRBV29-1 to TRBJ2-5; maybe TRBD1 (6 bases). This CDR3 spans 13 amino acids. Germline V gene lookup returns CDR1 SQVTM and CDR2 ANQGSEA. V lost 3 bases and J 0 bases, leaving 8 bases between the germline ends. The CDR3 DNA is TGCAGCGTTGACAGGGGATACCAAGAGACCCAGTACTTC. Translation: CSVDRGYQETQYF.

This clone was counted ten times or more. The J gene is TRBJ2-1, the V gene TRBV4-2, with D maybe TRBD2 (6 bases). Germline CDR1 and CDR2: LGHNA and YNFKEQ. The CDR3 totals 16 residues. Trimming shortened V by 0 bases and J by 7 bases, and 16 bases separated the two germline ends. For the CDR3, the DNA is TGTGCCAGCAGCCAAGATTTCGGGACTGGGGGGAATGAGCAGTTCTTC. This gives the protein CASSQDFGTGGNEQFF.

V and J are TRBV7-9 and TRBJ1-1; no clear D. Germline CDR1 is SEHNR and CDR2 is FQNEAQ (reference sequence). The V end was cut by 7 bases, the J end by 1 base, with 13 bases between. The CDR3 loop spans 14 amino acids. The chain's CDR3 is CASTPGRENTEAFF. CDR3 nucleotides: TGTGCCAGCACCCCGGGTAGGGAGAACACTGAAGCTTTCTTT. Based on the CDR3 plus reference TRBV7-9 and TRBJ1-1, the full variable domain is DTGVSQNPRHKITKRGQNVTFRCDPISEHNRLYWYRQTLGQGPEFLTYFQNEAQLEKSRLLSDRFSAERPKGSFSTLEIQRTEQGDSAMYLCASTPGRENTEAFFGQGTRLTVV.

This clone was detected ten times or more. V and J are TRBV27 and TRBJ2-7; 9 bases agree with TRBD2. The CDR3 is 15 amino acids. Germline trimming cut 6 bases from V and 3 bases from J; bases unmatched to any gene: 9. CDR1 MNHEY and CDR2 SMNVEV come from the germline V gene (reference sequence). The CDR3 DNA reads as TGTGCCAGCAGCTCCAGAGATAGCGGGAGCTACGAGCAGTACTTC. It codes for CASSSRDSGSYEQYF.

Note on this clone: Sequence at one end of the junction differs from germline and may be a read error. The CDR3 here is CASSLGTSDEQYF. The DNA for the CDR3 is TGTGCCAGCAGCTTAGGGACCTCCGACGAGCAGTACTTC. The chain couples TRBV7-1 to TRBJ2-7, with D possibly being TRBD1 or TRBD2 (5 bases each). TRBV7-1 is recorded as an ORF, its role being uncertain. The CDR3 sequence is 13 residues long.

This clone was counted ten times or more. The chain joins TRBV5-5 to TRBJ2-4; no firm D call. In germline, CDR1 is SGHKS, CDR2 YYEKEE (reference sequence). The length of the CDR3 is 16 residues. Trimming took off 4 bases at V and 0 bases at J, with 14 bases between the two ends. The CDR3 coding sequence is TGTGCCAGCAGCCTGCAGCCGTTACTAGCCAAAAACATTCAGTACTTC. Amino acids: CASSLQPLLAKNIQYF.

The chain combines TRBV25-1 with TRBJ2-3, with unresolved D. Germline assignment: CDR1 MGHDK and CDR2 SYGVNS. The CDR3 is made up of 15 amino acids. Trimming stripped 1 base from V and 4 bases from J, with 12 bases between. The CDR3 region has the DNA TGTGCCAGCAGTGAATCTGCTGGTGTGGCAGATACGCAGTATTTT. Amino acid sequence: CASSESAGVADTQYF.

This chain uses TRBV5-4 with TRBJ2-2, with D perhaps given as TRBD1 or TRBD2 (5 bases each). V shed 6 bases and J shed 6 bases, with 9 bases lying between them. There are 12 residues in the CDR3. Per germline, CDR1 SGHNT and CDR2 YYREEE (reference sequence). Written as DNA, the CDR3 is TGTGCCAGCACCGAGGGACCCGGGGAGCTGTTTTTT. This sequence encodes CASTEGPGELFF.

The chain joins TRBV9 to TRBJ2-7; 7 bases agree with TRBD2. Germline loops: CDR1 SGDLS, CDR2 YYNGEE. The CDR3 loop spans 15 amino acids. The trim removed 2 bases at V and 4 bases at J, leaving 9 bases unmatched. DNA for the CDR3: TGTGCCAGCAGCGTTTCGGCGGGAGCTGAGTACGAGCAGTACTTC. Its translation: CASSVSAGAEYEQYF.

The chain employs TRBV6-5 and TRBJ1-5, with D unclear. Trimming left V 5 bases short and J 2 bases short, with 10 bases between. CDR1 and CDR2 from the germline V gene are MNHEY and SVGAGI. This CDR3 has 14 residues. The CDR3 nucleotides are TGTGCCAGCAGTCTTAATCCAGGCAATCAGCCCCAGCATTTT. Encoded protein: CASSLNPGNQPQHF.

The chain employs TRBV6-4 and TRBJ1-2; 8 bases align to TRBD1. Germline assignment: CDR1 MRHNA and CDR2 SNTAGT. The CDR3 runs to 14 residues. The junction had 4 bases not matched to a gene; V was cut back by 3 bases and J by 4 bases. CDR3 sequence (DNA): TGTGCCAGCAGTGAGGGACAGGCGGCCTATGGCTACACCTTC. Residues: CASSEGQAAYGYTF.

CDR3 sequence: CASSVGQDYGYTF. CDR3 nucleotide sequence: TGTGCCAGCAGCGTTGGACAGGACTATGGCTACACCTTC. The V gene is TRBV9, the J gene TRBJ1-2; 7 nucleotides line up with TRBD1. From germline, CDR1 is SGDLS and CDR2 YYNGEE. The CDR3 contains 13 residues. V trimming: 2 bases; J trimming: 3 bases; junction bases outside the gene matches: 1.